The clone carrying this T cell receptor (beta chain) was counted a few times. CDR1 and CDR2 (germline): SGHTA, FQGTGA. The CDR3 has 18 amino acids. Trimming removed 1 base from V and 0 bases from J; junction bases left unmatched: 8. Stated time point: pre-sensitization, week 0. Noted treatment: therapeutic diphenylcyclopropenone sensitization with weekly scalp DPC. Non-pregnant alopecia patients aged 18 to 70, suitable for DPC therapy. This sample was taken from a study of human T cells and chemical hapten exposure. TCRdb used MiXCR to reprocess the RACE reads, holding one entry per CDR3 protein. The sample lists approximately 52,000 distinct CDR3 sequences, 9.4% occurring once.

This sequence joins TRBV7-3 and TRBJ1-1; TRBD1 matches at 10 bases. The sequenced sample was whole blood, obtained in connection with sensitization to the hapten diphenylcyclopropenone (DPC). This receptor was obtained from a middle-aged woman with alopecia areata. Some clones in this sample may be carry-over from other donors' samples. In nucleotides, the CDR3 is TGTGCCAGCAGCTTAATTGGCCCGGGACAGGGGATGAACACTGAAGCTTTCTTT. Residues: CASSLIGPGQGMNTEAFF.